What follows is one T cell receptor beta chain and its context. Germline lookup yields CDR1 SGHDT and CDR2 YYEEEE. With V trimmed by 5 bases and J by 6 bases, 9 bases remained unmatched. The CDR3 totals 14 residues. The sample originates from a study of blood T cell repertoires in COVID-19. Study information: Sites in the United States, Italy and Spain provided acute and convalescent COVID-19 samples.

In the authors' methods: Amplification with reference gene primers provided the estimates of nucleated cell counts. Only in-frame clones appear in the TCRdb table, and some are missing; sequencing was by immunoSEQ multiplex PCR. V, J and clone size reflect that table, while D and trimming were determined from the DNA. The table lists approximately 240,000 clones, 82% of them singletons. This receptor was obtained from a woman of 80 years or more with active or convalescent COVID-19. This rearrangement joins TRBV5-6 to TRBJ1-1, with 8 bases identical to TRBD1. Sequencing input: peripheral blood. Here the CDR3 reads CASRADRALPEAFF. Here the CDR3 DNA reads TGTGCCAGCAGGGCGGACAGGGCACTACCTGAAGCTTTCTTT.